Sequencing of this T cell receptor beta chain was carried out in a study of blood T cells in healthy people across ages. Findings of the study overall: Diversity figures derived from one million T cells were judged to underestimate the true value. Versus aged donors, long-lived donors had higher diversity and more naive CD4+ cells.

A second PCR of roughly 6 to 12 cycles used a sample-barcoded 5' primer and a J-beta primer mix. Each CDR3 protein gets one entry after TCRdb re-called the 5' RACE reads with MiXCR. The repertoire has about 580,000 distinct CDR3 sequences, less than 60% of them found once; the top ten carry around 25%. Only a few counts were recorded for this clonotype. The target antigen is unknown. CDR1 and CDR2 (germline): SGHTA, FQGNSA. The CDR3 extends over 14 amino acids. The V end lost 5 bases, the J end lost 5 bases, and 14 bases lay between the germline ends. This chain links TRBV7-2 with TRBJ2-3; D is unresolved. This receptor was obtained from a man at least 80 years old in good health. The sample was blood. The CDR3 loop is CASSPDGPIDTQYF. The CDR3 DNA is TGTGCCAGCAGCCCGGACGGACCGATAGATACGCAGTATTTT. Supplemented by reference TRBV7-2 and TRBJ2-3, the full variable domain reads GAGVSQSPSNKVTEKGKDVELRCDPISGHTALYWYRQSLGQGLEFLIYFQGNSAPDKSGLPSDRFSAERTGGSVSTLTIQRTQQEDSAVYLCASSPDGPIDTQYFGPGTRLTVL.